This is a list of T cell receptor beta chains from one sample in a study of blood T cell repertoires in COVID-19. Some clones are missing from TCRdb's copy, which holds only in-frame ones; the method was immunoSEQ multiplex PCR. In the table there are 150,000 to 200,000 clones, about 93% of which are singletons. The specimen sequenced was peripheral blood. The receptors were sampled from a young man with COVID-19, enrolled during active disease. CDR3s include the opening cysteine and the closing phenylalanine or tryptophan. Each record gives: CDR3 protein, V gene.

CDR3: CASSAGTSGGAGEQYF; V: TRBV3-1/TRBV3-2
CDR3: CASSLSLSPLHF; V: TRBV12-3/TRBV12-4
CDR3: CASSRDRVDSPLHF; V: TRBV19
CDR3: CASQTEANTEAFF; V: TRBV5-1
CDR3: CASDDRTYTIYF; V: TRBV19
CDR3: CASALTRGSPFYEQYF; V: TRBV10-3
CDR3: CASSLVPTSGVSYEQYF; V: TRBV5-4
CDR3: CASSPEAGEGYGYTF; V: TRBV6-5
CDR3: CAWSFRQGGNQPQHF; V: TRBV30
CDR3: CASSLEGQGYSPLHF; V: TRBV5-1
CDR3: CASSRQGRDGELFF; V: TRBV19
CDR3: CAITRTGGFAEAFF; V: TRBV10-3
CDR3: CASSQGPGSLFF; V: TRBV3-1/TRBV3-2
CDR3: CASSLVQTSNYGYTF; V: TRBV11-2